One and the same sample provided the 23 T cell receptor beta chains below, sequenced in a study of blood T cell repertoires in COVID-19. The protocol was immunoSEQ multiplex PCR, while the TCRdb copy is restricted to in-frame clones and leaves out a portion. Of some 120,000 clones detected, approximately 85% appear once; the ten largest clones hold approximately 6.6%. Sequencing was carried out using peripheral blood. These receptors all come from an elderly man with active or convalescent COVID-19.

This rearrangement joins TRBV10-3 to TRBJ2-6, with 8 bases aligning to TRBD2. After removal of 7 bases from V and 2 bases from J, the junction contained 7 bases not matched to a gene. CDR3 length equals 16 residues. Germline V gene data show CDR1 as ENHRY and CDR2 as SYGVKD. The CDR3 loop is CAINGGGLAGANVLTF. The CDR3 nucleotides are TGTGCCATCAATGGCGGGGGGCTGGCTGGGGCCAACGTCCTGACTTTC.

V usage is TRBV19 and J usage is TRBJ1-2; maybe TRBD1 (6 bases). Trimming shortened V by 4 bases and J by 5 bases, and 8 bases separated the two germline ends. CDR1 LNHDA and CDR2 SQIVND come from the germline V gene (reference sequence). The CDR3 is 12 amino acids. The CDR3 nucleotides are TGTGCCAGTAGTAACAGGGTTTATGGCTACACCTTC. Protein product: CASSNRVYGYTF.

This clone appeared once. V usage is TRBV6-2 or TRBV6-3 and J usage is TRBJ2-5; possibly TRBD1 for D (7 bases). Germline CDR1 reads MNHEY; CDR2 reads SVGEGT. The V end was cut by 4 bases, the J end by 4 bases, with 13 bases between. CDR3 length: 14 residues. CDR3 residues: CASSLGTAGETQYF. For the CDR3, the DNA is TGTGCCAGCAGTTTGGGGACAGCGGGAGAGACCCAGTACTTC.

This chain joins TRBV27 and TRBJ2-7, with D unresolved. Trimming left V 0 bases short and J 13 bases short, with 7 bases between. The CDR3 sequence is 10 residues long. Germline V CDR1 and CDR2: MNHEY, SMNVEV (reference sequence). The CDR3 region has the DNA TGTGCCAGCAGTTTATCGAGGAGATACTTC. Protein sequence: CASSLSRRYF.

The chain employs TRBV18 and TRBJ2-7; maybe TRBD1 (6 bases). This CDR3 has 15 amino acids. V was trimmed by 3 bases and J by 0 bases, leaving 12 bases between them. The germline gives CDR1 KGHSH, CDR2 LQKENI. CDR3 sequence reads: CASSPGTPDSYEQYF. The CDR3 DNA sequence: TGTGCCAGCTCACCGGGGACACCCGACTCCTACGAGCAGTACTTC.

This chain links TRBV4-2 with TRBJ2-3; 7 positions agree with TRBD1. Germline V gives CDR1 LGHNA, CDR2 YNFKEQ. With V trimmed by 1 base and J by 2 bases, 3 bases remained unmatched. CDR3 length: 15 amino acids. CDR3 coding DNA: TGTGCCAGCAGCCAAGTAGGGGGCGACACAGATACGCAGTATTTT. Protein sequence: CASSQVGGDTDTQYF.

This chain connects TRBV10-3 to TRBJ1-5, with TRBD1 identical over 7 bases. CDR3 size: 15 residues. V shed 0 bases and J 10 bases; nucleotides not matched to a gene: 9. Germline CDR1 reads ENHRY; CDR2 reads SYGVKD. Here the CDR3 reads CAISESTGSGEPQHF. As DNA, the CDR3 is TGTGCCATCAGTGAGTCGACAGGGTCCGGGGAACCCCAGCATTTT.

This clone was seen only a few times. This chain links TRBV2 with TRBJ2-2, with D uncertain. Germline V gene lookup returns CDR1 SNHLY and CDR2 FYNNEI. The CDR3 has 14 residues. V lost 1 base, J lost 4 bases, and 7 bases lay in between. DNA of the CDR3: TGTGCCAGCAGTGAAGGGCCGCTCACCGGGGAGCTGTTTTTT. Translating it yields CASSEGPLTGELFF.

The chain has TRBV4-3 and TRBJ1-2; maybe TRBD1 (5 bases). Germline assignment: CDR1 LGHNA and CDR2 YSLEER. The CDR3 spans 13 residues. V lost 4 bases, J lost 1 base, and 7 bases lay in between. CDR3 DNA sequence: TGCGCCAGCAGCCCGCAGGGTAACTATGGCTACACCTTC. Amino acids: CASSPQGNYGYTF.

This chain connects TRBV7-9 to TRBJ1-1, with D unclear. CDR1 is SEHNR, CDR2 FQNEAQ, per germline (reference sequence). The CDR3 spans 13 residues. Deletions cut 2 bases from V and 1 base from J, with 5 bases between. CDR3 DNA sequence: TGTGCCAGCAGCTTATCTTCGAACACTGAAGCTTTCTTT. It specifies CASSLSSNTEAFF.

The chain carries TRBV19 and TRBJ1-3; possibly TRBD1 for D (6 bases). The CDR3 contains 17 residues. Per the germline V gene, CDR1 is LNHDA and CDR2 is SQIVND (reference sequence). The V gene lost 5 bases and the J gene lost 2 bases, with 19 bases spanning the gap. DNA for the CDR3: TGTGCCAGTAGTCCCGGAGGTGGGGGCCTTACTGGAAACACCATATATTTT. Translation: CASSPGGGGLTGNTIYF.

This clone was recorded a few times. V and J are TRBV24-1 and TRBJ2-1; D is possibly TRBD2 (5 bases). The CDR3 spans 12 residues. V lost 6 bases, J lost 9 bases, and 11 bases lay in between. Germline CDR1 and CDR2: KGHDR and SFDVKD. The chain's CDR3 is CATSRVEGEQFF. DNA for the CDR3: TGTGCCACCAGTCGAGTTGAGGGTGAGCAGTTCTTC.

This clone appeared a single time. This rearrangement joins TRBV12-3 or TRBV12-4 to TRBJ1-4, with TRBD1 matching 9 bases. Trimming at V came to 6 bases and at J to 8 bases, leaving 4 bases not matched to a gene. CDR3 length: 13 amino acids. The CDR3 reads CASRGQGHEKLFF. CDR3 in DNA: TGTGCCAGCAGGGGACAGGGACACGAAAAACTGTTTTTT.

The chain combines TRBV7-3 with TRBJ2-2, with TRBD2 as a possible D gene (5 bases). The CDR3 totals 13 residues. Germline values: CDR1 SGHTA, CDR2 FQGTGA. V lost 6 bases and J 6 bases, leaving 11 bases between the germline ends. The CDR3 DNA reads TGTGCCAGCAGAGAAACTAGGGCCGGGGAGCTGTTTTTT. It yields the protein CASRETRAGELFF.

The genes are TRBV19 and TRBJ1-5; D is undetermined. V dropped 7 bases and J dropped 6 bases, with 10 bases sitting between them. From germline, CDR1 is LNHDA and CDR2 SQIVND (reference sequence). The CDR3 loop spans 12 amino acids. DNA of the CDR3: TGTGCCAGTACCATCCGGGGTCAGCCCCAGCATTTT. Its protein is CASTIRGQPQHF.

This chain connects TRBV6-5 to TRBJ2-7, with 8 nucleotides matching TRBD2. Germline CDR1 is MNHEY and CDR2 is SVGAGI. This CDR3 region has 13 residues. J was trimmed by 3 bases and V by 4 bases; bases with no gene match: 2. The CDR3 DNA reads TGTGCCAGCAGTTCTAGCGGGTACTACGAGCAGTACTTC. It translates to CASSSSGYYEQYF.

The chain recombines TRBV27 with TRBJ1-2, with a tentative D call TRBD1 (6 bases). Trimming removed 6 bases from V and 3 bases from J, with 8 bases in between. The germline V gene has CDR1 MNHEY and CDR2 SMNVEV (reference sequence). CDR3 length: 12 residues. The CDR3 region is CASRQGHYGYTF. CDR3 coding DNA: TGTGCCAGCAGACAGGGACACTATGGCTACACCTTC.

This chain links TRBV5-6 with TRBJ2-2; 7 bases map to TRBD1. Germline CDR1 reads SGHDT; CDR2 reads YYEEEE. The CDR3 covers 15 residues. Trimming took 2 bases from V and 1 from J; bases not matched to a gene: 2. The CDR3 protein is CASSLGGGNTGELFF. DNA for the CDR3: TGTGCCAGCAGCTTAGGGGGCGGGAACACCGGGGAGCTGTTTTTT. Drawing the rest from reference TRBV5-6 and TRBJ2-2, the complete variable domain is DAGVTQSPTHLIKTRGQQVTLRCSPKSGHDTVSWYQQALGQGPQFIFQYYEEEERQRGNFPDRFSGHQFPNYSSELNVNALLLGDSALYLCASSLGGGNTGELFFGEGSRLTVL.

The chain employs TRBV5-1 and TRBJ2-5, with TRBD2 matching 10 bases. Germline-derived CDR1 and CDR2 are SGHRS and YFSETQ. The CDR3 loop spans 16 amino acids. Trimming removed 0 bases from V and 1 base from J; junction bases left unmatched: 3. The CDR3 protein is CASSLGLAGGQETQYF. As DNA, the CDR3 is TGCGCCAGCAGCTTGGGACTAGCGGGCGGCCAAGAGACCCAGTACTTC.

The genes are TRBV6-2 or TRBV6-3 and TRBJ1-2, with a weak D call TRBD1 (5 bases). The V and J ends lost 3 bases and 4 bases respectively, with 18 bases between them. The V gene's germline CDR1 is MNHEY and CDR2 SVGEGT. CDR3 length: 16 amino acids. The CDR3: CASSYRRDRIAYGYTF. CDR3 DNA sequence: TGTGCCAGCAGTTATCGGCGAGACAGAATCGCCTATGGCTACACCTTC.

This chain links TRBV7-3 with TRBJ1-1, with D perhaps TRBD1 (5 bases). CDR1 is SGHTA, CDR2 FQGTGA, per germline. The V and J ends lost 1 base and 8 bases respectively, with 8 bases between them. This CDR3 has 12 amino acids. CDR3 coding DNA: TGTGCCAGCAGCTTAAATGGGGCCGAAGCTTTCTTT. As protein: CASSLNGAEAFF.

This clone occurred once. The chain is built from TRBV3-1 (or the pseudogene TRBV3-2) and TRBJ1-2; 9 bases align to TRBD1. CDR1 LGHDT and CDR2 YNNKEL come from the germline V gene (reference sequence). Unmatched junction bases numbered 11, after V lost 4 bases and J lost 8 bases. The CDR3 consists of 15 residues. The CDR3: CASSPTGQGTMGYTF. The DNA of the CDR3 is TGTGCCAGCAGCCCTACGGGACAGGGTACGATGGGCTACACCTTC.

The chain couples TRBV7-2 to TRBJ1-1; 7 nucleotides line up with TRBD1. Germline loops: CDR1 SGHTA, CDR2 FQGNSA. The CDR3 extends over 15 amino acids. Trimming removed 2 bases from V and 5 bases from J; junction bases left unmatched: 8. Here the CDR3 DNA reads TGTGCCAGCAGCTTACAGACAGGGAGAGGTACTGAAGCTTTCTTT. Its protein product is CASSLQTGRGTEAFF.